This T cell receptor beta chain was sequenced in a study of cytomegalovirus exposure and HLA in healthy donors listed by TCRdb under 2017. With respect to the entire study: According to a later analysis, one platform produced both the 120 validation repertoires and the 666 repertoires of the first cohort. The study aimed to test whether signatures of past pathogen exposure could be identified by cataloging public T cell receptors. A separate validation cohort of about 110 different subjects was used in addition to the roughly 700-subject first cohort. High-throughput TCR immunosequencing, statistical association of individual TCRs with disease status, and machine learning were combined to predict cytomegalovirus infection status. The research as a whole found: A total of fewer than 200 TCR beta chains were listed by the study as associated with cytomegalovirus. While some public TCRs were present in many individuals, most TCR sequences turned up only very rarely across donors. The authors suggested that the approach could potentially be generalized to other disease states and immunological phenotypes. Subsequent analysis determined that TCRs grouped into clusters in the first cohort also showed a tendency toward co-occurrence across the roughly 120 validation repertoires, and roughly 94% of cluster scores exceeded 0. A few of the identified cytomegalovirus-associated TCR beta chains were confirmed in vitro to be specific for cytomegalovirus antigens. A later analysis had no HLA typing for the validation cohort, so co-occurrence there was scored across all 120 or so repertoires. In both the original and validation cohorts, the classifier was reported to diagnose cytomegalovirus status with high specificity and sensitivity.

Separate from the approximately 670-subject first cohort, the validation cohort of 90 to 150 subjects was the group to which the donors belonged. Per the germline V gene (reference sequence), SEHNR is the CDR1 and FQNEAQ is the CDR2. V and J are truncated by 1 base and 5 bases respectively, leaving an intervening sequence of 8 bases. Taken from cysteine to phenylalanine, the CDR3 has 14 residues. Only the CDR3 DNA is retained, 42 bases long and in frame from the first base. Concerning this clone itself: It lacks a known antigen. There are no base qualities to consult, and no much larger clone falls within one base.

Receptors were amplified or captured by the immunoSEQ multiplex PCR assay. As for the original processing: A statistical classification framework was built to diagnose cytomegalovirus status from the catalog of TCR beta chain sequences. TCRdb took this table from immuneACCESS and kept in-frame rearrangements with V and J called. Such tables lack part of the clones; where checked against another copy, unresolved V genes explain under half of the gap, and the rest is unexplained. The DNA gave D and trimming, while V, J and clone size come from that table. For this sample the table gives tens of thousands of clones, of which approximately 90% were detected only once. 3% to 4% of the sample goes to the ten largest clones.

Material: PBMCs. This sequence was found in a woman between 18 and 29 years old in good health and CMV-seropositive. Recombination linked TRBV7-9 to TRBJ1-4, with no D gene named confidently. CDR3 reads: CASSLERRNEKLFF. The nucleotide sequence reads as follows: TGTGCCAGCAGCTTAGAACGCCGGAATGAAAAACTGTTTTTT.